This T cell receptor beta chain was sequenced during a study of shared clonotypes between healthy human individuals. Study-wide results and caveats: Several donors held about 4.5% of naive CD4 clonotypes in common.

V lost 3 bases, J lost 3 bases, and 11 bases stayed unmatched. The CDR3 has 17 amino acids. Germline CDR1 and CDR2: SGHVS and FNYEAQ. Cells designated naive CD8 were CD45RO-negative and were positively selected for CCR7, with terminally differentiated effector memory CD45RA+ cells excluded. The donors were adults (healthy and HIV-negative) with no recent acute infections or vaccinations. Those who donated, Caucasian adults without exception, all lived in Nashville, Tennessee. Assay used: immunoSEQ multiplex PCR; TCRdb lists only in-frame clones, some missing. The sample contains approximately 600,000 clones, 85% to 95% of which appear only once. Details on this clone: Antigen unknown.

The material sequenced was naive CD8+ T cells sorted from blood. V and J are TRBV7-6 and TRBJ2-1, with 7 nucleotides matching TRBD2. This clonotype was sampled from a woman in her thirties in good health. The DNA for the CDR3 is TGTGCCAGCAGCTTTAGTTTCGCGGGAGTGGACTACAATGAGCAGTTCTTC. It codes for CASSFSFAGVDYNEQFF.